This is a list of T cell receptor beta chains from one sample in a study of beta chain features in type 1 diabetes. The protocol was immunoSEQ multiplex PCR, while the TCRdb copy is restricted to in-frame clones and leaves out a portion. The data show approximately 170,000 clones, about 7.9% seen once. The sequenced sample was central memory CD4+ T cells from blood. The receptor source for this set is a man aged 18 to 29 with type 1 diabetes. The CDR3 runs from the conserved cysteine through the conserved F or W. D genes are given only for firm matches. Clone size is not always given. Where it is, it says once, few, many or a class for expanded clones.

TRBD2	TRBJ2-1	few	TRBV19	CASSLAGGNNEQFF	TGTGCCAGTAGTTTAGCGGGAGGGAACAATGAGCAGTTCTTC
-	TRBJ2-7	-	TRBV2	CASKEDSYEQYF	TGTGCCAGCAAGGAGGACTCCTACGAGCAGTACTTC
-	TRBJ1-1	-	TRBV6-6	CASSYPPTEAFF	TGTGCCAGCAGTTACCCTCCCACTGAAGCTTTCTTT
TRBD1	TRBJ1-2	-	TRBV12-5	CASGQTGDGYTF	TGTGCTAGTGGCCAAACAGGGGATGGCTACACCTTC
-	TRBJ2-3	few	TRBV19	CASSIGRARDADTQYF	TGTGCCAGTAGTATAGGGAGGGCCAGGGATGCAGATACGCAGTATTTT
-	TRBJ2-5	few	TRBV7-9	CASTSGSQRETQYF	TGTGCCAGCACTTCCGGTAGCCAAAGAGAGACCCAGTACTTC
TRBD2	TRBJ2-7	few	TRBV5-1	CASSVSGGSSYEQYF	TGCGCCAGCAGCGTAAGCGGGGGGAGCTCCTACGAGCAGTACTTC
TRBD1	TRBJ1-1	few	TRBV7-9	CASSLGQGEAFF	TGTGCCAGCAGCTTAGGACAGGGCGAAGCTTTCTTT
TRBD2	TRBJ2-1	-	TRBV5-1	CASSLGGTTQDEQFF	TGCGCCAGCAGCTTGGGCGGGACTACCCAGGATGAGCAGTTCTTC
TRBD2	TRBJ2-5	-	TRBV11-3	CASSPGLAGGETQYF	TGTGCCAGCAGCCCCGGACTAGCGGGAGGGGAGACCCAGTACTTC
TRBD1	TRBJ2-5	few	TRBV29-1	CSARRQGSETQYF	TGCAGCGCTCGCCGACAGGGATCAGAGACCCAGTACTTC
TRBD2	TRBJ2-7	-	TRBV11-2	CASRTTGTSYEQYF	TGTGCCAGCAGGACCACTGGGACTAGCTACGAGCAGTACTTC
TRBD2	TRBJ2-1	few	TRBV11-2	CASSRLAGGPGANEQFF	TGTGCCAGCAGTCGCCTAGCGGGAGGGCCGGGGGCCAATGAGCAGTTCTTC
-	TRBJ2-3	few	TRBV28	CASSLGYDTQYF	TGTGCCAGCAGTTTGGGCTATGATACGCAGTATTTT
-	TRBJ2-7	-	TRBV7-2	CASSLVEAYEQYF	TGTGCCAGCAGCTTAGTCGAGGCCTACGAGCAGTACTTC
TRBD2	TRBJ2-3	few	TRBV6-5	CASRIAGGAVDTQYF	TGTGCCAGCAGGATCGCGGGGGGGGCCGTAGATACGCAGTATTTT
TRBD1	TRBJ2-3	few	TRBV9	CASSVGGQGLTDTQYF	TGTGCCAGCAGCGTGGGGGGACAGGGGCTCACAGATACGCAGTATTTT
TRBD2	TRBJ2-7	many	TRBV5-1	CASSQLAGGPTEKYEQYF	TGCGCCAGCAGCCAGCTAGCGGGGGGCCCGACAGAAAAATACGAGCAGTACTTC
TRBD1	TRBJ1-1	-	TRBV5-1	CASSLLTGEYTEAFF	TGCGCCAGCAGCTTGTTAACAGGGGAGTACACTGAAGCTTTCTTT
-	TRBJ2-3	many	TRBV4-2	CASSQDRGPTDTQYF	TGTGCCAGCAGCCAAGATCGTGGCCCTACAGATACGCAGTATTTT
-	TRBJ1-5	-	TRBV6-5	CAVTKGLVQPQHF	TGTGCCGTGACCAAGGGGCTTGTGCAGCCCCAGCATTTT
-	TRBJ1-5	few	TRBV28	CASRLRGDPKSNQPQHF	TGTGCCAGTAGACTTCGGGGGGACCCTAAGAGCAATCAGCCCCAGCATTTT
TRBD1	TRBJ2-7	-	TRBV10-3	CAINSGTGPNYEQYF	TGTGCCATCAATTCGGGGACAGGGCCCAACTACGAGCAGTACTTC
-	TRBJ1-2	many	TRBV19	CASSLGSRPSYTF	TGTGCCAGTAGCCTCGGTAGCCGCCCTAGCTACACCTTC
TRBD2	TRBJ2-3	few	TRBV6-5	CASLGLASSTDTQYF	TGTGCCAGCCTCGGACTAGCCTCTAGCACAGATACGCAGTATTTT
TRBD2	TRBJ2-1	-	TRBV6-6	CASERTSGTRVF	TGTGCCAGCGAAAGGACTAGCGGGACCCGGGTCTTC
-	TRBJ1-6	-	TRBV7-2	CASSLVGAGDSPLHF	TGTGCCAGCAGCCTGGTTGGGGCAGGGGATTCACCCCTCCACTTT
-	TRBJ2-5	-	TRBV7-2	CASSIKETQYF	TGTGCCAGCAGCATAAAAGAGACCCAGTACTTC
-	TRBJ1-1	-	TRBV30	CAWSVVSANVRTQAFF	TGTGCCTGGAGTGTGGTTAGTGCGAATGTCCGCACCCAAGCTTTCTTT
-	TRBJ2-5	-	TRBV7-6	CASSLELGQTQYF	TGTGCCAGCAGCTTAGAGTTGGGCCAGACCCAGTACTTC
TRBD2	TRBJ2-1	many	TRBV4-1	CASSQNPSGGAPHEQFF	TGCGCCAGCAGCCAGAACCCTAGCGGGGGGGCTCCCCATGAGCAGTTCTTC
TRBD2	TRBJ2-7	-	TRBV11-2	CASSRTSGGGYEQYF	TGTGCCAGCAGCCGGACTAGCGGGGGGGGCTACGAGCAGTACTTC
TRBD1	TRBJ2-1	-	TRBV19	CATEDRGHNEQFF	TGTGCCACCGAAGACAGGGGGCACAATGAGCAGTTCTTC
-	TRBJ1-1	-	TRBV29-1	CSVDSPSGSRVF	TGCAGCGTTGATTCCCCGTCGGGTAGCCGAGTTTTT
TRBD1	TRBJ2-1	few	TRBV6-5	CASRHRDRGGGEQFF	TGTGCCAGCAGACACCGGGACAGGGGAGGCGGTGAGCAGTTCTTC
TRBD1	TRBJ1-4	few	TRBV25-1	CASSELSHRGREKLFF	TGTGCCAGCAGTGAGCTAAGTCACAGGGGGCGCGAAAAACTGTTTTTT
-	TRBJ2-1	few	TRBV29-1	CSVSRGNEQFF	TGCAGCGTCTCTCGGGGGAATGAGCAGTTCTTC
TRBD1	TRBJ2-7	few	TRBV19	CASSVGTGPYEQYF	TGTGCCAGTAGTGTTGGGACAGGGCCCTACGAGCAGTACTTC
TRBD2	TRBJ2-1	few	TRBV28	CASSFSGGRYNEQFF	TGTGCCAGCAGTTTTTCGGGAGGGCGCTACAATGAGCAGTTCTTC
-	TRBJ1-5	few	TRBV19	CASRRGNQPQHF	TGTGCCAGCCGGCGGGGCAATCAGCCCCAGCATTTT
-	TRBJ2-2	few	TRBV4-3	CASSQGEAGELFF	TGCGCCAGCAGCCAAGGGGAGGCCGGGGAGCTGTTTTTT
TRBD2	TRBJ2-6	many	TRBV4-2	CASSRQQGLAGTGANVLTF	TGTGCCAGCAGCCGACAACAAGGACTAGCGGGAACTGGGGCCAACGTCCTGACTTTC
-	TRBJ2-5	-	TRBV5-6	CASSLEGRYQETQYF	TGTGCCAGCAGCCTCGAGGGCAGGTACCAAGAGACCCAGTACTTC
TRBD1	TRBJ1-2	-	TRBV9	CASSVGGTGEKYGYTF	TGTGCCAGCAGCGTAGGGGGGACAGGAGAAAAGTATGGCTACACCTTC
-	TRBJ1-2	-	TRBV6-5	CASSYSDKRGGGYTF	TGTGCCAGCAGTTACTCGGATAAAAGGGGTGGTGGCTACACCTTC
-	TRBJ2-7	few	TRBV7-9	CASSSSLTAPREQYF	TGTGCCAGCAGCTCATCCTTGACAGCCCCTAGGGAGCAGTACTTC
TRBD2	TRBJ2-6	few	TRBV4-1	CASSQDMSGVIFSGANVLTF	TGCGCCAGCAGCCAAGATATGAGCGGGGTGATATTCTCTGGGGCCAACGTCCTGACTTTC
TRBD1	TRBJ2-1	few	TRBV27	CASRINRDRGFSTAFF	TGTGCCAGCAGAATAAACCGGGACAGGGGTTTTAGTACGGCGTTCTTC
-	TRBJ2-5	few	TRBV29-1	CSVEGGAETQYF	TGCAGCGTTGAGGGGGGGGCAGAGACCCAGTACTTC
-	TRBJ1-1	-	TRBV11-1	CASSLGSFHTEAFF	TGTGCCAGCAGCTTGGGCAGCTTCCACACTGAAGCTTTCTTT
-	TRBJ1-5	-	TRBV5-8	CASSLAWLGGSNQPQHF	TGTGCCAGCAGCTTGGCCTGGCTGGGAGGCAGCAATCAGCCCCAGCATTTT
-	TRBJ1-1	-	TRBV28	CASSFREGVAFF	TGTGCCAGCAGTTTCCGGGAGGGCGTCGCTTTCTTT
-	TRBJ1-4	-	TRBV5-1	CASSATGTLNEKLFF	TGCGCCAGCAGCGCGACAGGAACACTCAATGAAAAACTGTTTTTT
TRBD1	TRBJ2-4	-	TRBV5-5	CASSSHLGTGYIQYF	TGTGCCAGCAGCTCCCACCTCGGGACAGGGTACATTCAGTACTTC